The 30 T cell receptor beta chains listed next were all sequenced from one sample in a study of T cells expressing NK-cell markers. TCRdb reprocessed the 5' RACE reads and keeps a single row for each CDR3 protein, giving no DNA. In total, the table holds roughly 350,000 distinct CDR3 sequences. The sample taken for sequencing was blood T cells: a sorted CD56 or NKG2C T cell subset, CD4+ or CD8+ T cells, or bulk PBMC T cells (not recorded which). Receptors originate from a man aged 18 to 69 in good health.

The V gene is TRBV20-1, the J gene TRBJ1-6. The CDR3 is 18 residues long. The V gene's germline CDR1 is DFQATT and CDR2 SNEGSKA (reference sequence). The chain's CDR3 is CSARDQYTRNSYNSPLHF.

The chain combines TRBV7-2 with TRBJ2-7; as DNA is missing, the TRBD1 call by TCRdb cannot be tested. CDR3 length: 13 residues. Germline CDR1 and CDR2: SGHTA and FQGNSA. The CDR3 reads CASSLPGSGEQYF.

This chain connects TRBV7-9 to TRBJ1-1; TCRdb reports TRBD1, a call that lacks DNA to check it against. The CDR3 sequence is 12 residues long. Germline CDR1 reads SEHNR; CDR2 reads FQNEAQ (reference sequence). This CDR3 is CASSQTGAEAFF.

The J gene is TRBJ1-2, the V gene TRBV5-6; the TCRdb D gene call, TRBD1, has no DNA to confirm it. CDR3 length: 14 residues. Germline V gives CDR1 SGHDT, CDR2 YYEEEE. This chain's CDR3 is CASSPRGLSWGYTF.

The V and J genes are TRBV5-8 and TRBJ2-3; absent DNA, TCRdb's TRBD2 call cannot be checked. The V gene's germline CDR1 is SGHTS and CDR2 YDEGEE. The CDR3 is 16 amino acids. Here the CDR3 reads CASSFLGLQSTDTQYF.

The rearrangement uses TRBV10-3 and TRBJ1-5; the TCRdb D gene call, TRBD1, has no DNA to confirm it. The CDR3 runs to 15 residues. Germline loops: CDR1 ENHRY, CDR2 SYGVKD. The CDR3 protein is CAVSGGHGGGQPQHF.

The chain links TRBV18 to TRBJ1-3; TCRdb gives TRBD1 as the D gene, but with no DNA this cannot be confirmed. This CDR3 region has 16 residues. The germline V gene encodes CDR1 KGHSH and CDR2 LQKENI. The CDR3 loop is CASSPTQGARGNTIYF.

The rearrangement uses TRBV14 and TRBJ2-7; lacking DNA, the TRBD1 call made by TCRdb goes unchecked. CDR1 SGHDN and CDR2 FVKESK come from the germline V gene. The CDR3 has 15 residues. CDR3 in amino acids: CASSLGTPPIGEQYF.

This chain joins TRBV19 and TRBJ2-2; TCRdb selects TRBD1, and the lack of DNA leaves this call unchecked. CDR1 is LNHDA, CDR2 SQIVND, per germline (reference sequence). The CDR3 is 15 residues long. The CDR3 sequence is CASSRAAANTGELFF.

The chain has TRBV11-1 and TRBJ2-7. This CDR3 comprises 14 residues. Per germline, CDR1 SGHAT and CDR2 FQDESV (reference sequence). The CDR3: CASSFAGVLVEQYF.

J is TRBJ1-4 and V is TRBV7-9. The CDR3 consists of 15 residues. Germline V gives CDR1 SEHNR, CDR2 FQNEAQ (reference sequence). CDR3 sequence: CASSLGRRTNEKLFF.

The chain carries TRBV6-5 and TRBJ2-6. CDR3 length: 17 residues. In germline, CDR1 is MNHEY, CDR2 SVGAGI. CDR3 protein: CASSPSTGLSGANVLTF.

The chain recombines TRBV10-3 with TRBJ1-5; the D call from TCRdb, TRBD1, cannot be confirmed without DNA. The CDR3 is 14 amino acids. CDR1 is ENHRY and CDR2 is SYGVKD in the germline V gene. CDR3 sequence reads: CATLSGTGDQPQHF.

The chain carries TRBV12-3 or TRBV12-4 and TRBJ2-3; the TCRdb call, TRBD1, lacks DNA for checking. This CDR3 is built from 16 residues. This CDR3 reads CASSPRGAGSTDTQYF.

The chain couples TRBV6-1 to TRBJ1-6; TCRdb's assignment of TRBD1 cannot be checked, as there is no DNA. The CDR3 runs to 14 residues. Germline loops: CDR1 MNHNS, CDR2 SASEGT. Here the CDR3 reads CASSKGQSNSPLHF.

CDR3 residues: CASSRGQGFREQYF. The rearrangement uses TRBV28 and TRBJ2-7; without DNA, the TCRdb call of TRBD1 cannot be checked. This CDR3 comprises 14 residues. The germline V gene has CDR1 MDHEN and CDR2 SYDVKM.

This sequence joins TRBV4-2 and TRBJ2-4; as DNA is missing, the TRBD2 call by TCRdb cannot be tested. CDR3 size: 15 residues. From germline, CDR1 is LGHNA and CDR2 YNFKEQ. This CDR3 is CASSHGGGGINIQYF.

The V call is TRBV3-1, the J call TRBJ1-2. Germline-derived CDR1 and CDR2 are LGHDT and YNNKEL (reference sequence). The CDR3 has 14 amino acids. CDR3 in amino acids: CASSQGSSWDGYTF.

The chain carries TRBV2 and TRBJ1-5; the D call of TRBD1 rests on TCRdb alone, since no DNA is present to check it. The length of the CDR3 is 15 residues. Germline V gene data show CDR1 as SNHLY and CDR2 as FYNNEI. The CDR3 here is CASRVDRAFNQPQHF.

The chain employs TRBV3-1 and TRBJ1-2; with no DNA, the TCRdb D assignment of TRBD1 cannot be verified. Germline V gives CDR1 LGHDT, CDR2 YNNKEL (reference sequence). CDR3 length: 15 residues. CDR3 in amino acids: CASSQRGPPVYGYTF.

V is TRBV29-1 and J is TRBJ1-1. The germline V gene has CDR1 SQVTM and CDR2 ANQGSEA. CDR3 length: 12 residues. The CDR3 region is CSVGHRNTEAFF.

This rearrangement joins TRBV4-1 to TRBJ2-2; TCRdb reports TRBD1, a call that lacks DNA to check it against. Germline values: CDR1 MGHRA, CDR2 YSYEKL. The CDR3 is 16 amino acids. The CDR3 reads CASSQGPDTNTGELFF.

The chain links TRBV12-3 or TRBV12-4 to TRBJ2-1. The CDR3 length is 11 residues. CDR3 loop: CASSEYNEQFF.

CDR3 sequence reads: CASTPDRVWFNEQFF. The V and J genes are TRBV7-2 and TRBJ2-1; TCRdb reports TRBD1, a call that lacks DNA to check it against. Germline loops: CDR1 SGHTA, CDR2 FQGNSA. This CDR3 spans 15 amino acids.

The chain employs TRBV20-1 and TRBJ2-1; TCRdb reports TRBD2, a call that lacks DNA to check it against. The CDR3 totals 17 residues. Per the germline V gene, CDR1 is DFQATT and CDR2 is SNEGSKA (reference sequence). This CDR3 reads CSARDVRTSGGTGEQFF.

The chain is built from TRBV6-5 and TRBJ2-5; TCRdb selects TRBD1, and the lack of DNA leaves this call unchecked. This CDR3 region has 17 residues. Germline loops: CDR1 MNHEY, CDR2 SVGAGI. The CDR3 loop is CASSYSTTAIKQETQYF.

The rearrangement uses TRBV5-1 and TRBJ2-3; the TCRdb D gene call, TRBD1, has no DNA to confirm it. CDR1 SGHRS and CDR2 YFSETQ come from the germline V gene. The CDR3 consists of 16 residues. The CDR3 is CASSLSGGRVRDTQYF. The entire variable domain, with the rest obtained from reference TRBV5-1 and TRBJ2-3, is as follows: KAGVTQTPRYLIKTRGQQVTLSCSPISGHRSVSWYQQTPGQGLQFLFEYFSETQRNKGNFPGRFSGRQFSNSRSEMNVSTLELGDSALYLCASSLSGGRVRDTQYFGPGTRLTVL.

The chain is built from TRBV9 and TRBJ1-3; the TCRdb D gene call, TRBD1, has no DNA to confirm it. The CDR3 is 17 residues long. Looked up from germline, CDR1 is SGDLS and CDR2 is YYNGEE. The CDR3 region is CASSVAQGWGAGNTIYF.

V usage is TRBV13 and J usage is TRBJ1-1. The CDR3 runs 15 residues. Germline CDR1 is PRHDT and CDR2 is FYEKMQ (reference sequence). CDR3 sequence reads: CASSLVFWGEREAFF.

The chain has TRBV12-3 or TRBV12-4 and TRBJ1-1; with no DNA, the TCRdb D assignment of TRBD1 cannot be verified. CDR3 size: 15 residues. The CDR3 protein is CASSKNRGFNTEAFF.